These 10 T cell receptor beta chains came from one sample sequenced in a study of T cell clonality in common variable immunodeficiency. The protocol was immunoSEQ multiplex PCR, while the TCRdb copy is restricted to in-frame clones and leaves out a portion. The sample contains roughly 39,000 clones, none of them singletons. Study-wide findings and caveats: In common variable immunodeficiency, TCR beta chains reportedly carried fewer deletions and N-nucleotide insertions.

Which antigens these TCRs recognize remains unknown. Sequencing was carried out using peripheral blood mononuclear cells. Every receptor here comes from a human donor with common variable immunodeficiency.

This clone was counted ten times or more. Read data end 3 residues before the CDR3 end; the end is taken from the germline J gene. The gene calls are TRBV5-6 and TRBJ2-7; 8 bases match TRBD1. The length of the CDR3 is 13 residues. The germline gives CDR1 SGHDT, CDR2 YYEEEE. The ends lost 7 bases at V and 0 bases at J; junction bases unmatched: 3. Partial CDR3 DNA: TGTGCCAGCGGGGACAGGAGCTCCTACGAG. Residues: CASGDRSSYE. The complete CDR3 sequence is CASGDRSSYEQYF.

As for this clone: The read terminates 3 residues ahead of where the CDR3 ends, so the germline J gene completes it. The chain recombines TRBV6-1 with TRBJ1-5; 11 nucleotides agree with TRBD1. The CDR3 contains 15 residues. The ends lost 3 bases at V and 2 bases at J; junction bases unmatched: 0. Germline CDR1 and CDR2: MNHNS and SASEGT. This chain's CDR3 is CASSEGQGGNQPQHF. Incomplete CDR3 DNA: TGTGCCAGCAGTGAGGGACAGGGGGGCAATCAGCCC.

This clone was counted only a few times. The read terminates 3 residues before the CDR3 end, so the remaining end is supplied by the germline J gene. This sequence joins TRBV6-2 or TRBV6-3 and TRBJ1-5; TRBD1 matches at 8 bases. The CDR3 covers 17 residues. The V gene's germline CDR1 is MNHEY and CDR2 SVGEGT. The V gene end was trimmed by 2 bases and the J gene end by 6 bases; junction bases not matched to a gene: 12. The CDR3 sequence: CASSYGKVRTGTQPQHF. The DNA read from the CDR3 is TGTGCCAGCAGTTACGGAAAAGTTAGGACAGGGACTCAGCCC.

This clone was seen ten or more times. Sequencing ends 3 residues short of the CDR3 end; the germline J gene provides the rest. The genes are TRBV6-1 and TRBJ1-5; D unclear. Germline V gene data show CDR1 as MNHNS and CDR2 as SASEGT. With 2 bases removed from V and 2 bases from J, the gap between germline ends came to 7 bases. CDR3 length: 14 amino acids. The DNA read from the CDR3 is TGTGCCAGCAGTGAATCGCCGGGCAATCAGCCC. It specifies CASSESPGNQP. The complete CDR3 reads CASSESPGNQPQHF.

This clone was seen a few times. Coverage ceases 3 residues before the CDR3 finishes, and the germline J gene fills in the end. The chain employs TRBV2 and TRBJ1-4, with D tentatively TRBD1 (6 bases). In germline, CDR1 is SNHLY, CDR2 FYNNEI. Trimming pared 6 bases from V and 8 bases from J, leaving 13 bases between. The CDR3 length is 13 residues. The CDR3 here is CASRDRAGEKLFF. The covered CDR3 bases are TGTGCCAGCAGGGACAGAGCTGGAGAAAAA.

Points on this clone: The CDR3 goes on 3 residues after the read ends, and that part is filled in from the germline J gene. The V gene is TRBV7-9, the J gene TRBJ2-7, with D maybe TRBD1 (6 bases). The germline V and J ends were trimmed by 2 bases and 1 base, with 6 bases remaining between them. The germline V gene encodes CDR1 SEHNR and CDR2 FQNEAQ (reference sequence). This CDR3 contains 13 residues. CDR3 amino acids: CASSLRGSYEQYF. The sequenced part of the CDR3 DNA is TGTGCCAGCAGCTTAAGGGGGTCCTACGAG.

This clone was counted ten times or more. CDR3 in amino acids: CASSLPRQGRGANVLTF. CDR3 DNA, as far as it was read: TGTGCCAGTAGTCTCCCCCGGCAGGGGAGAGGGGCCAACGTC. The chain carries TRBV19 and TRBJ2-6; perhaps TRBD1 as D (6 bases). The read ends 3 residues before the CDR3 terminus; that terminus is restored from the germline J gene. The germline V gene has CDR1 LNHDA and CDR2 SQIVND (reference sequence). The V end lost 5 bases, the J end lost 4 bases, and 18 bases lay between the germline ends. The CDR3 sequence is 17 residues long.

The sample holds many counts of this clone. Coverage ceases 3 residues before the CDR3 finishes, and the germline J gene fills in the end. The V gene is TRBV30, the J gene TRBJ2-2; TRBD2 is a possible D gene (7 bases). Germline-derived CDR1 and CDR2 are GTSNPN and SVGIG (reference sequence). The germline V and J ends were trimmed by 5 bases and 1 base, with 14 bases remaining between them. The CDR3 is 15 residues long. CDR3 sequence: CAWLRGGLNTGELFF. The sequenced part of the CDR3 DNA is TGTGCCTGGCTGAGGGGGGGCTTGAACACCGGGGAG. The whole variable domain, remainder taken from reference TRBV30 and TRBJ2-2, is SQTIHQWPATLVQPVGSPLSLECTVEGTSNPNLYWYRQAAGRGLQLLFYSVGIGQISSEVPQNLSASRPQDRQFILSSKKLLLSDSGFYLCAWLRGGLNTGELFFGEGSRLTVL.

This clone appeared many times. The read falls 3 residues short of the CDR3 end, and the missing part is taken from the germline J gene. This sequence joins TRBV29-1 and TRBJ2-7; possibly TRBD2 for D (6 bases). Germline CDR1 reads SQVTM; CDR2 reads ANQGSEA. The length of the CDR3 is 11 residues. V gave up 6 bases and J gave up 3 bases, with 9 bases separating them. The chain's CDR3 is CSVGGDYEQYF. CDR3 bases read: TGCAGCGTAGGCGGGGACTACGAG.

This clone was seen more than once but under ten times. The CDR3 is cut off 3 residues early in the read; its end comes from the germline J gene. The V call is TRBV2, the J call TRBJ2-3; TRBD2 might be the D (6 bases). The germline V and J ends were trimmed by 4 bases and 3 bases, with 17 bases remaining between them. Germline CDR1 is SNHLY and CDR2 is FYNNEI. The CDR3 covers 16 residues. The CDR3 DNA, read in part, is TGTGCCAGCAGTGGACCCCGATACAGCGGGACAGATACG. Residues: CASSGPRYSGTDT. The full CDR3 protein reads CASSGPRYSGTDTQYF.